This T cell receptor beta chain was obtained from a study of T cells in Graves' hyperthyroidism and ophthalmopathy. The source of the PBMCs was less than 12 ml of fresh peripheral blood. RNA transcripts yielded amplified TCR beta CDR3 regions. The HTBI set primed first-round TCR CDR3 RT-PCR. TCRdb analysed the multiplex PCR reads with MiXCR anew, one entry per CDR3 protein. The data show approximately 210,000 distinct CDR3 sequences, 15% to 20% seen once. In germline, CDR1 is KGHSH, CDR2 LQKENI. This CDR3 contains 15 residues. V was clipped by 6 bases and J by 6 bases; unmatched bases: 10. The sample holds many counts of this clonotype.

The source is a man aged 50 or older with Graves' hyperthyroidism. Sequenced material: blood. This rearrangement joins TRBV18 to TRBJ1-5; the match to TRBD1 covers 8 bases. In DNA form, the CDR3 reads TGTGCCAGCTCGCTTGAACAGGGGGACGTTCAGCCCCAGCATTTT. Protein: CASSLEQGDVQPQHF.